These T cell receptor beta chains were read from a single sample in a study of T-cell reconstitution after alpha-beta-depleted transplantation in children. Each CDR3 protein gets one entry after TCRdb re-called the PCR reads with MiXCR. The table lists roughly 120,000 distinct CDR3 sequences, 9% to 12% of them singletons. Sequenced material: PBMCs, taken before TCRalphabeta/CD19-depleted stem cell transplant. The origin of the receptors is a boy aged 2 to 10 with acute lymphoblastic leukemia, due to receive a stem cell transplant. The CDR3 runs from the conserved cysteine through the conserved F or W. The D gene is left open where the match is weak. Size values are once, few and many counts, or a class for expanded clones, and some rows have none.

j_call clone_size v_call d_call cdr3_nt cdr3_aa
TRBJ2-2 few TRBV18 TRBD1 TGTGCCAGCTCACCCTCTCGACAGGGTTCGAACACCGGGGAGCTGTTTTTT CASSPSRQGSNTGELFF
TRBJ2-1 many TRBV12-3/TRBV12-4 . TGTGCCAGCAGTTTCCGAGGCTCCTACAATGAGCAGTTCTTC CASSFRGSYNEQFF
TRBJ1-3 . TRBV18 . TGTGCCAGCTCACCACAGTCTGGCGGCTCTGGAAACGCCATATATTTT CASSPQSGGSGNAIYF
TRBJ2-6 many TRBV11-2 TRBD1 TGTGCCAGCAGCCTAAACAGGGGCCCTGGGGCCAACGTCCTGACTTTC CASSLNRGPGANVLTF
TRBJ2-1 . TRBV29-1 . TGCAGCGTTGAGGGTGATGAGCAGTTCTTC CSVEGDEQFF
TRBJ2-7 many TRBV29-1 . TGCAGCGTTGCCGACAGCGGAGGGGGCACCTACGAGCAGTACTTC CSVADSGGGTYEQYF
TRBJ1-1 many TRBV18 . TGTGCCAGCTCACCACTTCAGGAAAACACTGAAGCTTTCTTT CASSPLQENTEAFF
TRBJ2-3 . TRBV3-1 TRBD2 TGTGCCAGCAGCCAAGGCTTATCCGGGACTAGCGGAGATACGCAGTATTTT CASSQGLSGTSGDTQYF
TRBJ2-5 . TRBV20-1 . TGCAGTGTTCACCCCCAGGGGTTGCAAGAGACCCAGTACTTC CSVHPQGLQETQYF
TRBJ2-3 many TRBV27 . TGTGCCAGCAGTTTAAGGCTAGCTGAGAGCACAGATACGCAGTATTTT CASSLRLAESTDTQYF
TRBJ2-7 . TRBV28 TRBD2 TGTGCCAGCAGTTTGCCTCTAGCGGATAGCATCTACGAGCAGTACTTC CASSLPLADSIYEQYF
TRBJ2-5 many TRBV5-6 . TGTGCCAGCAGCTTGGTGGAGACCCAGTACTTC CASSLVETQYF
TRBJ2-3 many TRBV10-2 TRBD2 TGCGCCAGCAGTGGGGGGGGTGCAGATACGCAGTATTTT CASSGGGADTQYF
TRBJ2-1 many TRBV4-1 . TGCGCCAGCAGCCCCAGCGGTGGGGGACGGAGGGGTTACAATGAGCAGTTCTTC CASSPSGGGRRGYNEQFF
TRBJ1-2 medium-sized TRBV12-3/TRBV12-4 . TGTGCCAGCAGTTTAGCGGCAGGGGTTGGCTATGGCTACACCTTC CASSLAAGVGYGYTF
TRBJ2-3 medium-sized TRBV11-2 . TGTGCCAGCAGCTTAGTCGGGACTGCTAGCACAGATACGCAGTATTTT CASSLVGTASTDTQYF
TRBJ2-1 . TRBV5-1 TRBD1 TGCGCCAGCAGCTTAATCCGACAGGGGGCAGGTAATGAGCAGTTCTTC CASSLIRQGAGNEQFF
TRBJ2-1 . TRBV5-1 . TGCGCCAGCAGCCCCACGGCGGGCTTGGAGAGAAAGCAGTTCTTC CASSPTAGLERKQFF
TRBJ1-6 . TRBV7-9 . TGTGCCAGCAGCTTCGAGGGGTCACCCCTCCACTTT CASSFEGSPLHF
TRBJ2-1 many TRBV5-1 TRBD1 TGCGCCAGCAACCCGGGACAGGGAGGCAATGAGCAGTTCTTC CASNPGQGGNEQFF
TRBJ1-5 . TRBV5-1 . TGCGCCAGCAGCGCGGCCCTTGGTCAGCCCCAGCATTTT CASSAALGQPQHF
TRBJ2-1 few TRBV6-1 . TGTGCCAGCAGTACCGGGACTCGAAATGAGCAGTTCTTC CASSTGTRNEQFF
TRBJ2-5 . TRBV7-2 . TGTGCCAGCAGCTTCGAGATGCAAGAGACCCAGTACTTC CASSFEMQETQYF
TRBJ2-3 many TRBV12-3/TRBV12-4 TRBD1 TGTGCCAGCAGAACCAGGGGGATTGATACGCAGTATTTT CASRTRGIDTQYF
TRBJ2-1 few TRBV11-2 TRBD2 TGTGCCAGCAGTGTTGGGGCTAGCGGATACAATGAGCAGTTCTTC CASSVGASGYNEQFF
TRBJ2-7 many TRBV20-1 TRBD1 TGCAGTTTACAGGGGACCTACGAGCAGTACTTC CSLQGTYEQYF
TRBJ1-5 few TRBV20-1 . TGCAGTGCCAGTAATAGCAATCAGCCCCAGCATTTT CSASNSNQPQHF
TRBJ2-7 . TRBV27 . TGTGCCAGCAGTCACCTAAGGGGGGCGTACGAGCAGTACTTC CASSHLRGAYEQYF
TRBJ2-1 many TRBV6-2/TRBV6-3 . TGTGCCAGCAGAAAAACGGGCGGGGATGAGCAGTTCTTC CASRKTGGDEQFF
TRBJ2-7 many TRBV5-5 . TGTGCCAGCAGACCTCAGGAGGGGTTCTACGAGCAGTACTTC CASRPQEGFYEQYF
TRBJ2-1 few TRBV20-1 . TGCAGTGCCCGCCTAGGGGGCAATGAGCAGTTCTTC CSARLGGNEQFF
TRBJ2-2 . TRBV7-2 . TGTGCCAGCAGCTTACTAGCGAACACCGGGGAGCTGTTTTTT CASSLLANTGELFF